This T cell receptor (beta chain) came from a study of blood T cells in healthy people across ages. Study-level results: Estimated diversity, derived from one million T cells, was regarded as an underestimate.

Each sample provided at least 5 micrograms of extracted total RNA. Worth noting for this clonotype: Its target is unknown.

Primed by a sample-barcoded 5' primer and a J-beta primer mix, a second PCR proceeded for 7 to 11 cycles. TCRdb recomputed calls from the 5' RACE reads with MiXCR, one row per CDR3 protein. The table includes approximately 790,000 distinct CDR3 sequences, approximately 67% detected once. The CDR3 runs 12 residues. Germline CDR1 is ENHRY and CDR2 is SYGVKD. V was trimmed by 0 bases and J by 6 bases, leaving 3 bases between them. This clonotype was obtained from a young man in good health. V usage is TRBV10-3 and J usage is TRBJ2-4, with unresolved D. Sequencing input: blood. CDR3 DNA sequence: TGTGCCATCAGTGAGTCGAGAAACATTCAGTACTTC. This translates into CAISESRNIQYF.